Listed here are 8 T cell receptor beta chains from one sample, sequenced in a study of T-cell memory formation after mild COVID-19. TCRdb ran MiXCR on the 5' RACE reads and lists one entry per CDR3 protein. The sample lists 250,000 to 300,000 distinct CDR3 sequences, roughly 15% seen once, with more than 20% in the top ten. Sample: PBMCs or a T cell subset sorted from them (not recorded which). These receptors all stem from a man aged 18 to 29 who had mild COVID-19 (a few samples of this study predate the infection). Cell type and time point are not known.

For the CDR3, the DNA is TGTGCCAGCAGCATAAGAGAAACCCCAAGGGAAAAACTGTTTTTT. Translation: CASSIRETPREKLFF. The chain carries TRBV7-2 and TRBJ1-4; D ambiguous. Germline V lookup: CDR1 SGHTA, CDR2 FQGNSA. The CDR3 runs 15 residues. V gave up 5 bases and J gave up 8 bases, with 18 bases separating them.

The chain recombines TRBV28 with TRBJ2-1; D possibly uses TRBD1 or TRBD2 (5 bases each). Germline V gives CDR1 MDHEN, CDR2 SYDVKM. The V end was cut by 7 bases, the J end by 4 bases, with 14 bases between. The CDR3 covers 14 residues. CDR3 bases: TGTGCCAGCAAGCCCCGGGACGGTTACAATGAGCAGTTCTTC. As protein: CASKPRDGYNEQFF.

A note on this clonotype: A read error may explain this, as a much larger clone is one base away. The chain is built from TRBV7-3 and TRBJ2-6; D is possibly TRBD1 (5 bases). The CDR3 contains 14 residues. V dropped 4 bases and J dropped 2 bases, with 6 bases sitting between them. Germline V gene lookup returns CDR1 SGHTA and CDR2 FQGTGA. The CDR3 reads CASSSGTGANVLTF. CDR3 nucleotides: TGTGCCAGCAGCTCAGGGACTGGGGCCAACGTCCTGACTTTC.

The chain combines TRBV12-3 or TRBV12-4 with TRBJ2-6; perhaps D is TRBD1 or TRBD2 (5 bases each). Trimming shortened V by 5 bases and J by 5 bases, and 13 bases separated the two germline ends. The CDR3 length is 15 residues. CDR3 sequence (DNA): TGTGCCAGCAGTCAAGGGACCCATAGGGCCAACGTCCTGACTTTC. Protein: CASSQGTHRANVLTF.

The rearrangement uses TRBV4-1 and TRBJ2-7, with unresolved D. Trimming cost V 1 base and J 2 bases, with 9 bases left between them. In germline, CDR1 is MGHRA, CDR2 YSYEKL. This CDR3 has 14 residues. CDR3 nucleotides: TGCGCCAGCAGCCAAGTCGGGCAGCCCTACGAGCAGTACTTC. Translation gives CASSQVGQPYEQYF.

V and J are TRBV4-2 and TRBJ2-4; unclear D gene. This CDR3 comprises 17 residues. V lost 1 base and J lost 1, with 14 bases in between. Germline V lookup: CDR1 LGHNA, CDR2 YNFKEQ. CDR3 amino acids: CASSQVQAPRAKNIQYF. The CDR3 region has the DNA TGTGCCAGCAGCCAAGTCCAGGCTCCCCGGGCCAAAAACATTCAGTACTTC.

Worth noting for this clonotype: A much more abundant neighbour one base away suggests this may be a read error. This chain links TRBV11-2 with TRBJ2-7; D uncertain. Germline CDR1 and CDR2: SGHAT and FQNNGV. The CDR3 runs to 18 residues. Trimming took off 3 bases at V and 1 base at J, with 22 bases between the two ends. DNA of the CDR3: TGTGCCAGCAGCTTTTCGGACGGCGTAGGGTTGTGGTCCTACGAGCAGTACGTC. This codes for CASSFSDGVGLWSYEQYV.

This sequence joins TRBV5-1 and TRBJ1-1; a possible D gene is TRBD1 (6 bases). Germline lookup yields CDR1 SGHRS and CDR2 YFSETQ. This CDR3 is 15 amino acids long. The germline V and J ends were trimmed by 2 bases and 4 bases, with 15 bases remaining between them. The DNA for the CDR3 is TGCGCCAGCAGCTTTTTACCAGGGGACTTCACTGAAGCTTTCTTT. Its protein product is CASSFLPGDFTEAFF.